Sequencing of this T cell receptor (beta chain) was carried out in a study of blood T cell repertoires in COVID-19. Study-level information: Specimens from acute and convalescent COVID-19 originated in the United States, Italy and Spain.

Recovery among Cohort 3 donors was established by two negative PCRs, clearance, or symptom resolution. Produced via immunoSEQ multiplex PCR; TCRdb's table is partial and in-frame only. The sample holds about 350,000 clones; about 90% are singletons and the top ten take roughly 0.94%. CDR3 length: 17 residues. With V trimmed by 3 bases and J by 7 bases, 17 bases remained unmatched. CDR1 is SGHRS and CDR2 is YFSETQ in the germline V gene. The sequence derives from a woman younger than 45 who had recovered from COVID-19. This chain connects TRBV5-1 to TRBJ2-3; TRBD2 agrees at 7 bases. The sequencing sample was made of PBMCs or T cells enriched from blood (not recorded which). CDR3 sequence (DNA): TGCGCCAGCAGCTCCCTCTCAGCGGGAACTGGGGTTAATACGCAGTATTTT. Translated, it gives CASSSLSAGTGVNTQYF.